This T cell receptor beta chain is drawn from a study of CD8+ T cells in alopecia areata. Study background: Treated patients received oral tofacitinib, 5 to 10 mg twice daily.

Sequencing used cDNA as its template, made by extracting RNA and reverse transcribing it. The assay was immunoSEQ multiplex PCR, and TCRdb's table has in-frame clones only and misses some. The table has about 280,000 clones, over 45% seen once. Treatment in this sample: oral pan-JAK inhibitor, 5-10 mg twice daily. CDR1 and CDR2 from the germline V gene are GTSNPN and SVGIG (reference sequence). The CDR3 contains 12 residues. Trimming left V 4 bases short and J 4 bases short, with 9 bases between. This chain joins TRBV30 and TRBJ2-3; D unresolved. The source was CD4+ T cells sorted from blood, collected at week 24, from a patient treated with tofacitinib. This TCR derives from a human donor with alopecia areata. In DNA form, the CDR3 reads TGTGCCTGGACCCGTCTTTCAGATACGCAGTATTTT. The encoded protein is CAWTRLSDTQYF.